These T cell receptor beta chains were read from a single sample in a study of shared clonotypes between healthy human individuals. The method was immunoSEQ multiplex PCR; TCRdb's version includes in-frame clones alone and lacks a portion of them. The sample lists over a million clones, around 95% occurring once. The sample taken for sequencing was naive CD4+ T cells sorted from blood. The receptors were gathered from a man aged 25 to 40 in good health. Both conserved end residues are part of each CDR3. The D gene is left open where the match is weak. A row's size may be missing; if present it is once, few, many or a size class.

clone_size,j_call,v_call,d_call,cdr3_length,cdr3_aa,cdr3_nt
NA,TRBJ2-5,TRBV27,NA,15,CASSPRYERQETQYF,TGTGCCAGCAGTCCACGATATGAGCGGCAAGAGACCCAGTACTTC
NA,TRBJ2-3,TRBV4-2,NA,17,CASSQEVGRVSADTQYF,TGTGCCAGCAGCCAAGAAGTAGGCAGGGTATCGGCCGATACGCAGTATTTT
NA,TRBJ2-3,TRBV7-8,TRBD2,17,CASSLGGSGRAGGTQYF,TGTGCCAGCAGCTTAGGAGGTAGCGGGAGGGCCGGGGGTACGCAGTATTTT
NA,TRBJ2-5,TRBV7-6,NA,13,CASSRQIQETQYF,TGTGCCAGCAGCCGACAGATTCAAGAGACCCAGTACTTC
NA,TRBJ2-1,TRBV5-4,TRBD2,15,CASSLAGGPVNEQFF,TGTGCCAGCAGCTTGGCGGGAGGGCCGGTGAATGAGCAGTTCTTC
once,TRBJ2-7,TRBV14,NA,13,CASSRQLLYEQYF,TGTGCCAGCAGCCGACAGCTACTCTACGAGCAGTACTTC
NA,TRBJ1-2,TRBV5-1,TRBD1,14,CASSYTGTEYGYTF,TGCGCCAGCAGCTACACCGGGACAGAATATGGCTACACCTTC
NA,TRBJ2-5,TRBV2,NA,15,CASRPRGEGRETQYF,TGTGCCAGCAGACCCAGGGGGGAAGGACGAGAGACCCAGTACTTC
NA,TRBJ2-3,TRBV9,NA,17,CASSVGRSGPSTDTQYF,TGTGCCAGCAGCGTGGGTCGAAGCGGGCCTAGCACAGATACGCAGTATTTT
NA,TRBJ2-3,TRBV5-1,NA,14,CASSLAQGPDTQYF,TGCGCCAGCAGCTTGGCTCAGGGGCCAGATACGCAGTATTTT
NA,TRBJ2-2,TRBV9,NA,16,CASTSGAGTGTGELFF,TGTGCCAGCACCTCGGGGGCGGGGACGGGCACCGGGGAGCTGTTTTTT
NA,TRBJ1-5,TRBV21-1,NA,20,CASSTNKDQTINNSNQPQHF,TGTGCCAGCAGCACTAATAAGGACCAGACTATTAATAATAGCAATCAGCCCCAGCATTTT
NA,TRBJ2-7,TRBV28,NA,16,CASSLIGGVPSYEQYF,TGTGCCAGCAGTTTAATTGGGGGAGTACCCTCCTACGAGCAGTACTTC
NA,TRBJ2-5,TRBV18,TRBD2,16,CASSPSLAGLQETQYF,TGTGCCAGCTCACCAAGTCTAGCGGGGCTCCAAGAGACCCAGTACTTC
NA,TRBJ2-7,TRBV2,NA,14,CASHETLQSYEQYF,TGTGCCAGCCACGAGACGTTACAATCCTACGAGCAGTACTTC
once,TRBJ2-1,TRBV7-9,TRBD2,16,CASSLGRGRSYNEQFF,TGTGCCAGCAGCTTGGGGAGGGGACGCTCCTACAATGAGCAGTTCTTC
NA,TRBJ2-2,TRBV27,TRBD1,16,CASSHTRDRETGELFF,TGTGCCAGCAGTCATACAAGGGACAGAGAAACCGGGGAGCTGTTTTTT
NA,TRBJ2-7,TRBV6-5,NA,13,CASSFFRAGEQYF,TGTGCCAGCAGTTTCTTCAGGGCGGGGGAGCAGTACTTC
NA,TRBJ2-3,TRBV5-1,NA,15,CASSSQTANTDTQYF,TGCGCCAGCAGCTCTCAGACCGCGAACACAGATACGCAGTATTTT
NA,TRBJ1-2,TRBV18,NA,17,CASSPPIRAPEPYGYTF,TGTGCCAGCTCACCACCAATCAGGGCTCCGGAGCCCTATGGCTACACCTTC
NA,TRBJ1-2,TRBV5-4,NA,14,CASSLGVGSRSYTF,TGTGCCAGCAGCTTGGGAGTGGGGAGTAGGAGCTACACCTTC
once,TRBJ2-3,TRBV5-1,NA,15,CASSLDQGYTDTQYF,TGCGCCAGCAGCTTGGACCAGGGCTACACAGATACGCAGTATTTT
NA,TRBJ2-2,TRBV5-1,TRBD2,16,CASSPGLAGLTGELFF,TGCGCCAGCAGCCCGGGACTAGCGGGACTTACCGGGGAGCTGTTTTTT
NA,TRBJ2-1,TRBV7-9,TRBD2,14,CASSLVGGLAEQFF,TGTGCCAGCAGCTTAGTGGGGGGACTAGCAGAGCAGTTCTTC
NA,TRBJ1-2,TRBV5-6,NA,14,CASSSPGGNYGYTF,TGTGCCAGCAGCTCCCCGGGAGGGAACTATGGCTACACCTTC
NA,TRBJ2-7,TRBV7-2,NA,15,CASRMREPGPYEQYF,TGTGCCAGCAGGATGCGGGAACCGGGCCCCTACGAGCAGTACTTC
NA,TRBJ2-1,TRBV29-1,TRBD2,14,CSVAPSGTYNEQFF,TGCAGCGTTGCTCCTAGCGGGACCTACAATGAGCAGTTCTTC
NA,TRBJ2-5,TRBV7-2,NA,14,CASSFTGFTETQYF,TGTGCCAGCAGCTTCACAGGGTTCACAGAGACCCAGTACTTC
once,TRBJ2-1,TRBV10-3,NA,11,CAISAGHEQFF,TGTGCCATCAGTGCGGGCCATGAGCAGTTCTTC
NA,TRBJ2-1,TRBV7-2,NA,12,CASSYWGNEQFF,TGTGCCAGCAGCTACTGGGGTAATGAGCAGTTCTTC
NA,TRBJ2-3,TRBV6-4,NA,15,CASSDSKTGTDTQYF,TGTGCCAGCAGTGACTCCAAAACGGGGACAGATACGCAGTATTTT
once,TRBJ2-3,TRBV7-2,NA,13,CASSLQGPDTQYF,TGTGCCAGCAGCTTACAGGGGCCAGATACGCAGTATTTT
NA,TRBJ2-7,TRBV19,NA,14,CATSWGDLSYEQYF,TGTGCCACTTCCTGGGGGGACCTCTCCTACGAGCAGTACTTC
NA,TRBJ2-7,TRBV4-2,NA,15,CASSQELALTYEQYF,TGTGCCAGCAGCCAAGAACTAGCTCTCACCTACGAGCAGTACTTC
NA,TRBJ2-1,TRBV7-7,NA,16,CASSLLGGSSYNEQFF,TGTGCTAGCAGCTTATTGGGCGGAAGCTCCTACAATGAGCAGTTCTTC
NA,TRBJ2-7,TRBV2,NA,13,CASSPRVSYEQYF,TGTGCCAGCAGTCCCAGGGTAAGCTACGAGCAGTACTTC
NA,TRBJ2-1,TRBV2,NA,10,CASMVAKQFF,TGTGCCAGCATGGTGGCTAAGCAGTTCTTC
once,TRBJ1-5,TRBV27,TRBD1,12,CASDRGNQPQHF,TGTGCCAGCGACAGGGGTAATCAGCCCCAGCATTTT
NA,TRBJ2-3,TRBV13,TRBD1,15,CASSTRTGGTDTQYF,TGTGCCAGCAGCACAAGGACAGGGGGCACAGATACGCAGTATTTT
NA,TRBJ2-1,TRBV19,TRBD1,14,CASSIWGQYNEQFF,TGTGCCAGTAGTATTTGGGGACAGTACAATGAGCAGTTCTTC
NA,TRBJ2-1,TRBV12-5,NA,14,CASGLDYQDNEQFF,TGTGCTAGTGGTTTGGATTATCAGGACAATGAGCAGTTCTTC
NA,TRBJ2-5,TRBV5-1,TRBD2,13,CASSPGGPETQYF,TGCGCCAGCAGTCCGGGAGGGCCAGAGACCCAGTACTTC
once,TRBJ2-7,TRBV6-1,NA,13,CASSVGASYEQYF,TGTGCCAGCAGTGTAGGTGCATCCTACGAGCAGTACTTC
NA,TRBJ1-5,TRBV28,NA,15,CASSLGQISNQPQHF,TGTGCCAGCAGTTTGGGGCAGATTAGCAATCAGCCCCAGCATTTT
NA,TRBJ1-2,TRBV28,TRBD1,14,CASSWGQNNYGYTF,TGTGCCAGCAGTTGGGGACAGAATAACTATGGCTACACCTTC
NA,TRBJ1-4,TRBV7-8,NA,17,CASSSVNRVQAIEKLFF,TGTGCCAGCAGCTCGGTAAACAGGGTTCAGGCGATTGAAAAACTGTTTTTT
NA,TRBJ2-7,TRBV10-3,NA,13,CAISDGEHYEQYF,TGTGCCATCAGTGACGGAGAACACTACGAGCAGTACTTC
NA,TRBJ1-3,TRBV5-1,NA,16,CASSLEVGRGRNTIYF,TGCGCCAGCAGCTTGGAAGTGGGAAGAGGCCGAAACACCATATATTTT
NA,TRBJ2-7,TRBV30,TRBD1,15,CAWSVRAGGDYEQYF,TGTGCCTGGAGTGTACGAGCAGGGGGAGACTACGAGCAGTACTTC
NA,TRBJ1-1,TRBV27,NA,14,CASSLSGEYTEAFF,TGTGCCAGCAGTTTATCAGGGGAATACACTGAAGCTTTCTTT
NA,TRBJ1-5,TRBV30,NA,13,CAWSVGGDQPQHF,TGTGCCTGGAGTGTTGGGGGAGATCAGCCCCAGCATTTT
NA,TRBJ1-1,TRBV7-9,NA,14,CASDQDGENTEAFF,TGTGCCAGCGACCAAGACGGGGAGAACACTGAAGCTTTCTTT
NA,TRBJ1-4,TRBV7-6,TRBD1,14,CASSLGQGNEKLFF,TGTGCCAGCAGCTTAGGACAGGGGAATGAAAAACTGTTTTTT
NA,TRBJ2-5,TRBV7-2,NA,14,CASSLVAGKETQYF,TGTGCCAGCAGCTTAGTGGCGGGGAAGGAGACCCAGTACTTC
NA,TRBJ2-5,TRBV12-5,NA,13,CASALGGVETQYF,TGTGCTAGTGCACTAGGGGGGGTCGAGACCCAGTACTTC
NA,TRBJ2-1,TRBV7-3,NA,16,CASSLNPPSSYNEQFF,TGTGCCAGCAGCTTAAATCCCCCCAGCTCCTACAATGAGCAGTTCTTC